Shown below are 30 T cell receptor beta chains from a single sample sequenced in a study of shared clonotypes between healthy human individuals. The repertoire was sequenced with immunoSEQ multiplex PCR; TCRdb's copy has only in-frame clones and lacks some. The sample consists of about 1 million clones, about 77% of them appearing once. Material for sequencing was memory CD4+ T cells sorted from blood. Subset reported: CD45RA-negative fraction. The source is a man in his late teens or twenties in good health.

The chain uses TRBV6-6 and TRBJ2-7; no definite D call. The CDR3 runs to 13 residues. V was pared by 6 bases and J by 7 bases, with 16 bases between. Germline CDR1 MNHNY, CDR2 SVGAGI (reference sequence). The CDR3 DNA follows: TGTGCCAGCAGCTCCTTCGGAGATTGGGAGCAGTACTTC. It specifies CASSSFGDWEQYF.

The chain employs TRBV30 and TRBJ2-3; 12 bases align to TRBD2. Germline V gives CDR1 GTSNPN, CDR2 SVGIG (reference sequence). This CDR3 has 15 residues. V was pared by 3 bases and J by 3 bases, with 4 bases of the junction left unmatched. The CDR3 nucleotides read TGTGCCTGGAGGCCACTAGCGGGGGGAACAGATACGCAGTATTTT. Translated: CAWRPLAGGTDTQYF.

This CDR3 is CASSLAGVYNEQFF. DNA of the CDR3: TGTGCCAGCAGCTTAGCGGGAGTTTACAATGAGCAGTTCTTC. This sequence joins TRBV7-2 and TRBJ2-1; tentative D call: TRBD2 (5 bases). Trimming left V 0 bases short and J 4 bases short, with 7 bases between. This CDR3 spans 14 amino acids. Germline V gene data show CDR1 as SGHTA and CDR2 as FQGNSA.

Turning to this clone: The same CDR3 is also encoded by other DNA sequences in this sample. This chain uses TRBV5-1 with TRBJ1-1; D possibly corresponds to TRBD1 (5 bases). Deletions cut 0 bases from V and 4 bases from J, with 10 bases between. The CDR3 is 14 amino acids. Germline CDR1 reads SGHRS; CDR2 reads YFSETQ. CDR3 nucleotides: TGCGCCAGCAGCTTGGATGGGGGAGGCACTGAAGCTTTCTTT. This encodes CASSLDGGGTEAFF.

In this sample, this clone turned up a few times. The chain links TRBV14 to TRBJ2-5, with D possibly TRBD1 on 5 matching bases. The CDR3 is made up of 14 amino acids. Germline CDR1 reads SGHDN; CDR2 reads FVKESK. V lost 4 bases and J lost 2, with 11 bases in between. DNA of the CDR3: TGTGCCAGCAGCCGGGGCGGAAATCAAGAGACCCAGTACTTC. Protein sequence: CASSRGGNQETQYF. Based on the CDR3 plus reference TRBV14 and TRBJ2-5, the full variable domain is EAGVTQFPSHSVIEKGQTVTLRCDPISGHDNLYWYRRVMGKEIKFLLHFVKESKQDESGMPNNRFLAERTGGTYSTLKVQPAELEDSGVYFCASSRGGNQETQYFGPGTRLLVL.

The V call is TRBV28, the J call TRBJ2-2, with TRBD1 matching over 7 bases. CDR3 length: 12 amino acids. CDR1 MDHEN and CDR2 SYDVKM come from the germline V gene. The CDR3 DNA sequence: TGTGCGACACAGGGGATCACCGGGGAGCTGTTTTTT. The encoded protein is CATQGITGELFF.

CDR3 region: CASRSGGSAYNEQFF. The CDR3, as DNA: TGTGCCAGCAGGTCCGGCGGGAGCGCATACAATGAGCAGTTCTTC. This chain joins TRBV6-5 and TRBJ2-1; 7 bases are a match to TRBD2. V lost 6 bases to trimming and J lost 4 bases; unmatched junction nucleotides: 9. The V gene's germline CDR1 is MNHEY and CDR2 SVGAGI. This CDR3 contains 15 residues.

The gene calls are TRBV5-6 and TRBJ1-3; D not certain. This CDR3 is built from 13 residues. Germline V lookup: CDR1 SGHDT, CDR2 YYEEEE. Trimming removed 4 bases from V and 4 bases from J, with 9 bases in between. Here the CDR3 reads CASSLLGGNTIYF. DNA of the CDR3: TGTGCCAGCAGCCTGTTGGGCGGAAACACCATATATTTT.

Turning to this clone: Germline is not matched at one junction end, which may reflect a read error. This CDR3 reads CASSPATSSFYNGQFF. The CDR3, as DNA: TGTGCCAGCTCACCGGCGACTAGCAGCTTCTACAATGGGCAGTTCTTC. The chain uses TRBV18 and TRBJ2-1, with 7 bases that match TRBD2. Germline CDR1 and CDR2: KGHSH and LQKENI. This CDR3 is built from 16 residues.

The chain combines TRBV11-1 with TRBJ1-1; D call uncertain. The germline gives CDR1 SGHAT, CDR2 FQDESV (reference sequence). The CDR3 loop spans 12 amino acids. Trimming shortened V by 8 bases and J by 4 bases, and 11 bases separated the two germline ends. CDR3 sequence (DNA): TGTGCCAGCGGGTGGGGTAGCACTGAAGCTTTCTTT. Translated: CASGWGSTEAFF.

V is TRBV18 and J is TRBJ2-2, with 7 positions matching TRBD1. V trimming: 6 bases; J trimming: 1 base; junction bases outside the gene matches: 5. This CDR3 region has 15 residues. CDR1 is KGHSH, CDR2 LQKENI, per germline. As DNA, the CDR3 is TGTGCCAGCTCCCTCGACAGGGTGAACACCGGGGAGCTGTTTTTT. It specifies CASSLDRVNTGELFF.

V usage is TRBV7-2 and J usage is TRBJ2-7; possible D gene TRBD2, 6 bases. Germline lookup yields CDR1 SGHTA and CDR2 FQGNSA. V was cut by 6 bases and J by 6 bases, with 12 bases left in between. The CDR3 consists of 12 residues. The CDR3 here is CASSGYGGEQYF. In nucleotides, the CDR3 is TGTGCCAGCAGTGGCTACGGGGGCGAGCAGTACTTC.

This chain connects TRBV7-2 to TRBJ1-3; possible D gene TRBD1, 6 bases. The V end lost 1 base, the J end lost 5 bases, and 15 bases lay between the germline ends. The CDR3 extends over 16 amino acids. Germline CDR1 SGHTA, CDR2 FQGNSA. This CDR3 reads CASSLVAEGQRNTIYF. The DNA for the CDR3 is TGTGCCAGCAGCTTAGTAGCAGAGGGACAACGAAACACCATATATTTT.

The chain employs TRBV30 and TRBJ1-1; D remains unclear. The germline CDR1 and CDR2 sequences are GTSNPN and SVGIG (reference sequence). The CDR3 runs 14 residues. V was trimmed by 0 bases and J by 10 bases, leaving 18 bases between them. This CDR3 is CAWSVLQGGLGAFF. CDR3 coding DNA: TGTGCCTGGAGTGTACTCCAAGGCGGCCTAGGAGCTTTCTTT.

This sequence joins TRBV5-1 and TRBJ2-5, with 7 positions matching TRBD1. This CDR3 comprises 15 residues. The J segment lost 4 bases and the V segment lost 1 base, leaving 7 bases of the junction unmatched. Germline V gene lookup returns CDR1 SGHRS and CDR2 YFSETQ. The chain's CDR3 is CASSLNGQGVETQYF. CDR3 coding DNA: TGCGCCAGCAGCTTGAACGGGCAGGGGGTAGAGACCCAGTACTTC.

The rearrangement uses TRBV11-2 and TRBJ2-3; D ambiguous. Germline-derived CDR1 and CDR2 are SGHAT and FQNNGV. CDR3 length: 15 amino acids. Trimming pared 0 bases from V and 0 bases from J, leaving 7 bases between. The CDR3: CASSLEGRSTDTQYF. The CDR3 bases are TGTGCCAGCAGCTTAGAGGGCCGTAGCACAGATACGCAGTATTTT.

V is TRBV5-1 and J is TRBJ1-6, with D maybe TRBD1 (5 bases). The CDR3 runs to 14 residues. The V end was cut by 1 base, the J end by 9 bases, with 11 bases between. Looked up from germline, CDR1 is SGHRS and CDR2 is YFSETQ. The CDR3 DNA follows: TGCGCCAGCAGCTTGCCAGGGAGCGGTTCACCCCTCCACTTT. Protein product: CASSLPGSGSPLHF.

The genes are TRBV7-9 and TRBJ1-3, with D perhaps TRBD1 (6 bases). The CDR3 is 14 residues long. The germline V gene has CDR1 SEHNR and CDR2 FQNEAQ (reference sequence). V gave up 3 bases and J gave up 2 bases, with 8 bases separating them. The CDR3 DNA sequence: TGTGCCAGCAGCTTCAACAGGGCTGGAAACACCATATATTTT. Protein sequence: CASSFNRAGNTIYF. Combining the CDR3 with reference TRBV7-9 and TRBJ1-3 gives the whole variable domain DTGVSQNPRHKITKRGQNVTFRCDPISEHNRLYWYRQTLGQGPEFLTYFQNEAQLEKSRLLSDRFSAERPKGSFSTLEIQRTEQGDSAMYLCASSFNRAGNTIYFGEGSWLTVV.

The J gene is TRBJ1-6, the V gene TRBV10-1, with a weak D call TRBD1 (5 bases). The CDR3 has 14 residues. Trimming removed 2 bases from V and 5 bases from J, with 7 bases in between. The germline CDR1 and CDR2 sequences are WNHNN and SYGVQD (reference sequence). CDR3 DNA sequence: TGCGCCAGCAGTGAGCGGACACATAATTCACCCCTCCACTTT. It encodes CASSERTHNSPLHF.

This clone was seen a handful of times. This CDR3 is CASTTGESDNSPLHF. CDR3 nucleotide sequence: TGTGCCAGCACCACAGGGGAGTCTGATAATTCACCCCTCCACTTT. The chain uses TRBV6-6 and TRBJ1-6; 7 bases align to TRBD1. Germline V gives CDR1 MNHNY, CDR2 SVGAGI (reference sequence). The junction had 8 bases not matched to a gene; V was cut back by 7 bases and J by 5 bases. The CDR3 extends over 15 amino acids.

This sequence joins TRBV5-1 and TRBJ1-2; tentative D call: TRBD1 (5 bases). Germline CDR1 reads SGHRS; CDR2 reads YFSETQ. CDR3 length: 15 amino acids. V gave up 3 bases and J gave up 1 base, with 13 bases separating them. DNA of the CDR3: TGCGCCAGCAGCTCCGGGGGGTCAGATAACTATGGCTACACCTTC. It specifies CASSSGGSDNYGYTF.

The CDR3 bases are TGCGCCAGCAGCCAAGAAGCTAAGAGCTCCTATAATTCACCCCTCCACTTT. It translates to CASSQEAKSSYNSPLHF. The chain joins TRBV4-3 to TRBJ1-6; the D is unclear. Germline V gene lookup returns CDR1 LGHNA and CDR2 YSLEER. CDR3 length: 17 residues. V lost 0 bases and J lost 0, with 9 bases in between.

Only a few counts were recorded for this clone. The chain uses TRBV19 and TRBJ2-7; TRBD2 matches at 8 bases. The germline CDR1 and CDR2 sequences are LNHDA and SQIVND (reference sequence). This CDR3 is 15 amino acids long. V shed 5 bases and J 3 bases; nucleotides not matched to a gene: 9. The CDR3 loop is CASSVLAGTRYEQYF. DNA of the CDR3: TGTGCCAGTAGTGTATTAGCGGGGACCCGCTACGAGCAGTACTTC.

The gene calls are TRBV4-1 and TRBJ1-6; tentative D call: TRBD1 (6 bases). The CDR3 spans 19 residues. V was pared by 0 bases and J by 5 bases, with 20 bases between. From germline, CDR1 is MGHRA and CDR2 YSYEKL. In nucleotides, the CDR3 is TGCGCCAGCAGCCAAGAAGTGGGACGGGGGCGCTTCCATAATTCACCCCTCCACTTT. As protein: CASSQEVGRGRFHNSPLHF.

J is TRBJ2-2 and V is TRBV7-2; either TRBD1 or TRBD2 may fit D (5 bases each). Trimming cost V 6 bases and J 4 bases, with 9 bases left between them. This CDR3 region has 13 residues. Germline assignment: CDR1 SGHTA and CDR2 FQGNSA. The CDR3 sequence: CASSPGRTGELFF. CDR3 bases: TGTGCCAGCAGTCCGGGACGCACCGGGGAGCTGTTTTTT.

V and J are TRBV11-2 and TRBJ1-3, with 8 bases that match TRBD1. V shed 4 bases and J 5 bases; nucleotides not matched to a gene: 4. Germline assignment: CDR1 SGHAT and CDR2 FQNNGV. The length of the CDR3 is 14 residues. The CDR3 region is CASSSRTGRNTIYF. The CDR3 nucleotides read TGTGCCAGCAGCTCAAGGACAGGGAGAAACACCATATATTTT.

V and J are TRBV28 and TRBJ2-1, with 12 bases fitting TRBD1. The CDR3 is made up of 15 amino acids. Germline V gives CDR1 MDHEN, CDR2 SYDVKM. Unmatched junction bases numbered 9, after V lost 6 bases and J lost 9 bases. CDR3 coding DNA: TGTGCCAGCAGCCGGGGGACAGGGGGCGGAAGTGAGCAGTTCTTC. It translates to CASSRGTGGGSEQFF. Supplemented by reference TRBV28 and TRBJ2-1, the full variable domain reads DVKVTQSSRYLVKRTGEKVFLECVQDMDHENMFWYRQDPGLGLRLIYFSYDVKMKEKGDIPEGYSVSREKKERFSLILESASTNQTSMYLCASSRGTGGGSEQFFGPGTRLTVL.

The chain joins TRBV11-2 to TRBJ2-2; TRBD1 matches 7 bases. There are 18 residues in the CDR3. The V and J ends lost 1 base and 0 bases, in that order; junction bases with no gene match: 8. Germline CDR1 and CDR2: SGHAT and FQNNGV. The CDR3 DNA reads as TGTGCCAGCAGCTTAGTAGGGTGGGGACAGCCGAACACCGGGGAGCTGTTTTTT. Translating gives CASSLVGWGQPNTGELFF. Full variable domain (outside the CDR3, taken from reference TRBV11-2 and TRBJ2-2): EAGVAQSPRYKIIEKRQSVAFWCNPISGHATLYWYQQILGQGPKLLIQFQNNGVVDDSQLPKDRFSAERLKGVDSTLKIQPAKLEDSAVYLCASSLVGWGQPNTGELFFGEGSRLTVL.

For the CDR3, the DNA is TGTGCCAGCAGCTTAGTGGGGAGACTAGAGTACGAGCAGTACTTC. The encoded protein is CASSLVGRLEYEQYF. The chain uses TRBV7-2 and TRBJ2-7; a possible D gene is TRBD2 (6 bases). CDR1 SGHTA and CDR2 FQGNSA come from the germline V gene. This CDR3 spans 15 amino acids. Trimming stripped 1 base from V and 4 bases from J, with 14 bases between.

The chain has TRBV6-1 and TRBJ1-2, with 8 positions matching TRBD1. CDR3 length equals 14 residues. The ends lost 7 bases at V and 4 bases at J; junction bases unmatched: 8. Germline-derived CDR1 and CDR2 are MNHNS and SASEGT. The CDR3 nucleotides read TGTGCCAGCAATCAACGGGACAGGAGCTATGGCTACACCTTC. It translates to CASNQRDRSYGYTF.